This T cell receptor beta chain was captured in a study of shared clonotypes between healthy human individuals. Study-level results: Generation probabilities were higher for clonotypes shared across all four sorted-subset donors than for unshared ones.

This clone was counted a single time. Its antigen is still unknown. The CDR3 loop spans 15 amino acids. Germline loops: CDR1 SGHNT, CDR2 YENEEA. V was clipped by 2 bases and J by 2 bases, with 11 bases between them. Per the original data handling: Filtering of immunoSEQ junctional sequences could not match full-length read filtering. Sequencing used immunoSEQ multiplex PCR; TCRdb keeps in-frame clones, though not all of them. V and J calls and clone size are as listed in that table; D and trimming were resolved from the DNA. Of millions of clones detected, 85% to 95% appear once; the ten largest clones hold roughly 0.15%.

This receptor was identified in a man between 18 and 29 years old in good health. Source material: naive CD4+ T cells sorted from blood. The subset denotes: CD45RA+ positively selected. The J gene is TRBJ2-3, the V gene TRBV11-3; tentatively, D is TRBD1 or TRBD2 (6 bases each). CDR3 in amino acids: CASSLRRGVTDTQYF. DNA for the CDR3: TGTGCCAGCAGCTTAAGGAGGGGGGTCACAGATACGCAGTATTTT.